This T cell receptor beta chain was observed in a study of PD-1 blockade in classical Hodgkin lymphoma. Study-wide findings and caveats: Lower baseline TCR diversity was reported for newly diagnosed patients than for healthy donors. Possible causes of repertoire differences, disease activity or prior therapy, remain undefined.

A word on this clone: As yet, its antigen is unknown.

Method: immunoSEQ multiplex PCR; TCRdb's copy keeps in-frame clones and lacks some. The sample has roughly 40,000 clones, 87% seen once; the top ten hold roughly 10%. This CDR3 is built from 15 residues. Looked up from germline, CDR1 is SEHNR and CDR2 is FQNEAQ (reference sequence). V was pared by 5 bases and J by 1 base, with 14 bases between. In every patient, relapse followed autologous stem cell transplantation, while exposure to brentuximab vedotin differed. Classifying best responses yielded complete response, partial response or progressive disease. The sample was peripheral blood mononuclear cells (PBMCs), taken at baseline. This sequence joins TRBV7-9 and TRBJ2-5; D is undetermined. The origin of this receptor is a human donor with classical Hodgkin lymphoma. In DNA form, the CDR3 reads TGTGCCAGCAGCCCTTTCAACGACGGCCAAGAGACCCAGTACTTC. Translation: CASSPFNDGQETQYF.